The next 27 T cell receptor beta chains were all read from a single sample in a study of cytomegalovirus exposure and HLA in healthy donors. In the PCR, 60 Vbeta and 13 Jbeta primers were used. Assay used: immunoSEQ multiplex PCR; TCRdb lists only in-frame clones, some missing. This sample carries 150,000 to 200,000 clones, over 60% of them seen once, and the ten largest clones take approximately 1%. Sequencing was performed on PBMCs. These receptors came from a woman between 35 and 50 years old in good health and CMV-seronegative.

A few counts support this clone. V gene TRBV9 combines with J gene TRBJ2-7, with D maybe TRBD2 (6 bases). Germline V lookup: CDR1 SGDLS, CDR2 YYNGEE. The V end was cut by 0 bases, the J end by 4 bases, with 14 bases between. This CDR3 is 15 amino acids long. CDR3 sequence (DNA): TGTGCCAGCAGCGTAGACTTTATGGGGGGATACGAGCAGTACTTC. Amino acid sequence: CASSVDFMGGYEQYF.

The chain has TRBV30 and TRBJ1-2, with D perhaps matching TRBD1 (6 bases). V was trimmed by 2 bases and J by 4 bases, leaving 11 bases between them. This CDR3 is built from 13 residues. CDR1 and CDR2 from the germline V gene are GTSNPN and SVGIG (reference sequence). The CDR3 protein is CAWSPGHVYGYTF. DNA of the CDR3: TGTGCCTGGAGTCCGGGACACGTCTATGGCTACACCTTC.

This clone has a handful of counts. The V and J genes are TRBV5-6 and TRBJ2-1; TRBD2 aligns across 12 bases. The CDR3 contains 16 residues. Per germline, CDR1 SGHDT and CDR2 YYEEEE. Germline trimming cut 4 bases from V and 9 bases from J; bases unmatched to any gene: 11. The CDR3 region has the DNA TGTGCCAGCAGCCCCGGATCTAGCGGGAGGGTCGGTGAGCAGTTCTTC. Amino acid sequence: CASSPGSSGRVGEQFF.

This sequence joins TRBV10-2 and TRBJ1-2; possible D gene TRBD1, 5 bases. CDR3 length: 13 residues. V was shortened by 7 bases and J by 5 bases, with 14 bases between the two germline ends. CDR1 WSHSY and CDR2 SAAADI come from the germline V gene. CDR3 sequence (DNA): TGCGCCAGCATGGACACCCTTGGGTATGGCTACACCTTC. This gives the protein CASMDTLGYGYTF.

Note on this clone: One junction end does not reproduce the germline sequence, and a read error may be involved. The same CDR3 arises from other DNA sequences in this sample as well. The genes are TRBV5-1 and TRBJ1-1; D unclear. The germline CDR1 and CDR2 sequences are SGHRS and YFSETQ. There are 15 residues in the CDR3. In DNA, the CDR3 is TGCGCCAGTAGCTTGGTACGCGGCCGCGACACTGAAGCTTTCTTT. It is translated as CASSLVRGRDTEAFF.

This chain joins TRBV11-1 and TRBJ1-2, with 8 nucleotides matching TRBD1. V shed 2 bases and J 2 bases; nucleotides not matched to a gene: 1. Germline V lookup: CDR1 SGHAT, CDR2 FQDESV (reference sequence). The CDR3 is made up of 14 amino acids. CDR3 sequence reads: CASSLRTGNYGYTF. The CDR3, as DNA: TGTGCCAGCAGCTTACGGACAGGGAACTATGGCTACACCTTC.

The CDR3 loop reads CASGLPIRLAGLYNEQFF. The CDR3 region has the DNA TGTGCTAGTGGTTTGCCGATTAGACTAGCGGGGCTTTACAATGAGCAGTTCTTC. V gene TRBV12-5 combines with J gene TRBJ2-1; 11 nucleotides match TRBD2. Germline V lookup: CDR1 LGHNT, CDR2 FRNRAP. CDR3 size: 18 residues. V gave up 2 bases and J gave up 4 bases; unmatched junction bases: 10.

The CDR3 DNA follows: TGTGCCGCCTGGGGTGGGACAGGGAGGTTTGGTACTGAAGCTTTCTTT. Translation: CAAWGGTGRFGTEAFF. The chain uses TRBV27 and TRBJ1-1, with 9 positions matching TRBD1. CDR3 length: 16 residues. Germline CDR1 and CDR2: MNHEY and SMNVEV (reference sequence). Unmatched junction bases numbered 18, after V lost 11 bases and J lost 5 bases.

This chain links TRBV5-6 with TRBJ2-7; 12 bases align to TRBD2. The V gene's germline CDR1 is SGHDT and CDR2 YYEEEE. CDR3 length: 13 residues. CDR3 sequence: CASSRSGLAGTIV. The CDR3 nucleotides are TGTGCCAGCAGCCGGTCGGGACTAGCGGGCACAATAGTC.

The chain carries TRBV14 and TRBJ1-2; D uncertain. The CDR3 runs 16 residues. Trimming removed 0 bases at V and 2 bases at J, with 13 bases between. Germline V gives CDR1 SGHDN, CDR2 FVKESK. The CDR3 DNA follows: TGTGCCAGCAGCCAAGACTACCCACCGCGAAACTATGGCTACACCTTC. Protein: CASSQDYPPRNYGYTF.

The chain has TRBV6-6 and TRBJ1-5, with 9 bases fitting TRBD1. This CDR3 has 16 amino acids. Germline V lookup: CDR1 MNHNY, CDR2 SVGAGI (reference sequence). V lost 0 bases, J lost 11 bases, and 11 bases stayed unmatched. The CDR3 coding sequence is TGTGCCAGCAGTTACTCGTGGGACAGGGTTATTTTAGCCCAGCATTTT. Translation gives CASSYSWDRVILAQHF.

The chain links TRBV19 to TRBJ2-3; TRBD1 agrees at 11 bases. The germline V gene has CDR1 LNHDA and CDR2 SQIVND (reference sequence). This CDR3 is 14 amino acids long. With V trimmed by 7 bases and J by 4 bases, 4 bases remained unmatched. CDR3 loop: CASTGQGAADTQYF. CDR3 in DNA: TGTGCCAGTACAGGACAGGGGGCCGCAGATACGCAGTATTTT.

This sequence joins TRBV18 and TRBJ1-2, with 8 bases that match TRBD1. Trimming removed 3 bases from V and 4 bases from J; junction bases left unmatched: 16. CDR1 is KGHSH and CDR2 is LQKENI in the germline V gene. The CDR3 consists of 18 residues. CDR3 in DNA: TGTGCCAGCTCACCCCTTGGGACAGGTGCCCTGAGTGGCTATGGCTACACCTTC. Translation gives CASSPLGTGALSGYGYTF.

This chain links TRBV7-9 with TRBJ1-3; TRBD1 agrees at 7 bases. The CDR3 spans 16 residues. The germline gives CDR1 SEHNR, CDR2 FQNEAQ (reference sequence). V gave up 6 bases and J gave up 0 bases; unmatched junction bases: 8. CDR3 coding DNA: TGTGCCAGCAGATTTGACAGGGCTAGCTCTGGAAACACCATATATTTT. Residues: CASRFDRASSGNTIYF.

The chain couples TRBV30 to TRBJ2-7; 10 bases line up with TRBD2. Germline CDR1 is GTSNPN and CDR2 is SVGIG (reference sequence). The trim removed 2 bases at V and 6 bases at J, leaving 7 bases unmatched. This CDR3 is 14 amino acids long. The CDR3 sequence: CAWSTGLAGVEQYF. CDR3 coding DNA: TGTGCCTGGAGTACCGGGCTAGCGGGAGTCGAGCAGTACTTC. The full variable domain, rest sourced from reference TRBV30 and TRBJ2-7, is SQTIHQWPATLVQPVGSPLSLECTVEGTSNPNLYWYRQAAGRGLQLLFYSVGIGQISSEVPQNLSASRPQDRQFILSSKKLLLSDSGFYLCAWSTGLAGVEQYFGPGTRLTVT.

The chain employs TRBV6-1 and TRBJ2-5; 9 bases align to TRBD2. The DNA end favors TRBJ2-7, so the J call may be wrong. The CDR3 length is 13 residues. Per the germline V gene, CDR1 is MNHNS and CDR2 is SASEGT. DNA of the CDR3: TGTGCCTCTCGTCCTAGCGGGAACTACGAGCAGTACTTC. Translating gives CASRPSGNYEQYF.

This chain joins TRBV4-1 and TRBJ1-5; tentative D call: TRBD1 (6 bases). V dropped 3 bases and J dropped 0 bases, with 9 bases sitting between them. The V gene's germline CDR1 is MGHRA and CDR2 YSYEKL. The CDR3 extends over 15 amino acids. The CDR3 coding sequence is TGCGCCAGCAGCCAGGGGACACTTAGCAATCAGCCCCAGCATTTT. The encoded protein is CASSQGTLSNQPQHF.

The CDR3 loop is CASSLKLNGPYNEQFF. Written as DNA, the CDR3 is TGTGCCAGCAGCTTAAAGTTAAATGGCCCCTACAATGAGCAGTTCTTC. The chain links TRBV11-1 to TRBJ2-1; the D is unclear. This CDR3 has 16 residues. Germline-derived CDR1 and CDR2 are SGHAT and FQDESV (reference sequence). Trimming removed 2 bases at V and 2 bases at J, with 13 bases between.

CDR3 nucleotides: TGTGCCAGCAGCTCGCGGGACAGGTCCCAGCCCCAGCATTTT. It codes for CASSSRDRSQPQHF. V and J are TRBV7-8 and TRBJ1-5; TRBD1 matches at 8 bases. J was trimmed by 7 bases and V by 4 bases; bases with no gene match: 6. Germline CDR1 and CDR2: SGHVS and FQNEAQ. The CDR3 spans 14 residues.

The rearrangement uses TRBV25-1 and TRBJ2-5, with a tentative D call TRBD1 (5 bases). Per the germline V gene, CDR1 is MGHDK and CDR2 is SYGVNS. The CDR3 length is 16 residues. V was shortened by 1 base and J by 4 bases, with 16 bases between the two germline ends. For the CDR3, the DNA is TGTGCCAGCAGTGAATCGAGCAGGGTCGAAATAGAGACCCAGTACTTC. This translates into CASSESSRVEIETQYF.

A note on this clone: Other DNA sequences in this sample translate to the same CDR3. The chain joins TRBV29-1 to TRBJ2-3, with 8 bases that match TRBD2. This CDR3 has 12 amino acids. The germline CDR1 and CDR2 sequences are SQVTM and ANQGSEA. With V trimmed by 6 bases and J by 1 base, 0 bases remained unmatched. Written as DNA, the CDR3 is TGCAGCGTGACTAGCGGCACAGATACGCAGTATTTT. Protein sequence: CSVTSGTDTQYF.

V and J are TRBV4-3 and TRBJ1-1; unclear D gene. The CDR3 spans 17 residues. Trimming took off 1 base at V and 6 bases at J, with 21 bases between the two ends. Germline CDR1 and CDR2: LGHNA and YSLEER. The CDR3 bases are TGCGCCAGCAGCCAAGGGACTTGGTCCGGGGTAGCGGCTGAAGCTTTCTTT. Translation gives CASSQGTWSGVAAEAFF.

This sequence joins TRBV18 and TRBJ2-1; 10 bases are a match to TRBD2. With V trimmed by 4 bases and J by 6 bases, 9 bases remained unmatched. The germline V gene has CDR1 KGHSH and CDR2 LQKENI. This CDR3 is built from 16 residues. The CDR3 DNA follows: TGTGCCAGCTCACGTCCGGGGCTAGCGGGAGTCAATGAGCAGTTCTTC. This encodes CASSRPGLAGVNEQFF.

The J gene is TRBJ2-7, the V gene TRBV5-6; TRBD2 might be the D (7 bases). This CDR3 spans 13 amino acids. Germline V gene lookup returns CDR1 SGHDT and CDR2 YYEEEE. V was pared by 1 base and J by 5 bases, with 10 bases between. CDR3 coding DNA: TGTGCCAGCAGCTTGTGGGGGGGCCACGAGCAGTACGTC. It translates to CASSLWGGHEQYV.

This chain joins TRBV5-4 and TRBJ2-3, with 11 bases lining up with TRBD2. Germline loops: CDR1 SGHNT, CDR2 YYREEE (reference sequence). CDR3 length: 16 residues. Unmatched junction bases numbered 4, after V lost 2 bases and J lost 2 bases. The chain's CDR3 is CASSFPGLADTDTQYF. The DNA for the CDR3 is TGTGCCAGCAGCTTTCCGGGACTAGCGGACACAGATACGCAGTATTTT. The full variable domain, in which reference TRBV5-4 and TRBJ2-3 provide the parts outside the CDR3, is ETGVTQSPTHLIKTRGQQVTLRCSSQSGHNTVSWYQQALGQGPQFIFQYYREEENGRGNFPPRFSGLQFPNYSSELNVNALELDDSALYLCASSFPGLADTDTQYFGPGTRLTVL.

This chain joins TRBV6-1 and TRBJ2-5; 8 positions agree with TRBD2. J lost 5 bases, V lost 2 bases, and 10 bases had no gene match. Germline CDR1 is MNHNS and CDR2 is SASEGT. The CDR3 contains 16 residues. DNA of the CDR3: TGTGCCAGCAGTGAAATCGGAGCGGGAGCCCGGGAGACCCAGTACTTC. This codes for CASSEIGAGARETQYF.

The chain couples TRBV7-3 to TRBJ1-1, with TRBD1 matching 9 bases. Trimming took 4 bases from V and 6 from J; bases not matched to a gene: 6. Per the germline V gene, CDR1 is SGHTA and CDR2 is FQGTGA. The CDR3 totals 14 residues. DNA of the CDR3: TGTGCCAGCAGCTCACAGGGGGCATCGTCTGAAGCTTTCTTT. This encodes CASSSQGASSEAFF.